This T cell receptor beta chain was observed in a study of CD8 T cells in ankylosing spondylitis. Library preparation for TCR beta used quantitative 5'-RACE with molecular barcodes. One entry per CDR3 protein results from TCRdb running MiXCR on the 5' RACE reads. The table lists over 400,000 distinct CDR3 sequences, roughly 26% of them singletons. General study points: The disease-linked clones had a CD8+ phenotype and low blood frequencies. It appeared that ankylosing spondylitis blood was characterized by a TCR beta motif of roughly 8 highly homologous variants.

Germline CDR1 and CDR2: LGHDT and YNNKEL (reference sequence). V was pared by 6 bases and J by 0 bases, with 9 bases of the junction left unmatched. CDR3 length equals 16 residues. This clonotype was picked up a small number of times. The antigen is unknown. The chain uses TRBV3-1 and TRBJ2-3, with 7 bases lining up with TRBD2. The sequencing input was blood, either unsorted or a sorted T cell fraction (not recorded which). The TCR sequence derives from a male donor with ankylosing spondylitis. CDR3 nucleotide sequence: TGTGCCAGCAGTCCGGCGGGACTAACAAGCACAGATACGCAGTATTTT. Translated: CASSPAGLTSTDTQYF.